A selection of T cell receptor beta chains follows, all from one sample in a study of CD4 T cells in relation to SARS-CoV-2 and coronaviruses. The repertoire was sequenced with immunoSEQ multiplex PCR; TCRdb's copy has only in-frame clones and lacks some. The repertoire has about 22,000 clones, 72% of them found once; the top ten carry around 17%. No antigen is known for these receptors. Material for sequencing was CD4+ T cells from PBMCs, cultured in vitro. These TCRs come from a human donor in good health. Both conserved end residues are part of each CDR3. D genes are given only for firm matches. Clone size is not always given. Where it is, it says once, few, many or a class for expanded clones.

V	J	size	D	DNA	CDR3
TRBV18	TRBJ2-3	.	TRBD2	TGTGCCAGCTCACCCAACCAGGGACTAGCTTCCGATACGCAGTATTTT	CASSPNQGLASDTQYF
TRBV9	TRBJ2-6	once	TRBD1	TGTGCCAGCAGTCTTACAGGGGGCGATGGGGCCAACGTCCTGACTTTC	CASSLTGGDGANVLTF
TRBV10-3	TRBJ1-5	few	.	TGTGCCATCAGTGGCGGGGAGGGAACTCAGCCCCAGCATTTT	CAISGGEGTQPQHF
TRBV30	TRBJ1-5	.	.	TGTGCCTGGGGGGGTGGGGGCCAGCCCCAGCATTTT	CAWGGGGQPQHF
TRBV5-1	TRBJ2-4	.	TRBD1	TGCGCCAGCAGCTCGCAGACAGGGGAAAACATTCAGTACTTC	CASSSQTGENIQYF
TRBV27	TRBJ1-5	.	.	TGTGCCAGCAGTTCGGGGCAGGGGTCACAGCCCCAGCATTTT	CASSSGQGSQPQHF
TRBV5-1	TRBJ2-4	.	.	TGCGCCAGCAGCTGGGACGGGAAAAACATTCAGTACTTC	CASSWDGKNIQYF
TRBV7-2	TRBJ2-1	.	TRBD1	TGTGCCAGCAGCTTGAGTCAGGGGGTGCGCAATGAGCAGTTCTTC	CASSLSQGVRNEQFF
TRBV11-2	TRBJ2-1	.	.	TGTGCCAGCAGCTTAGATCGTCAGCCAACCATTGAGCAGTTCTTC	CASSLDRQPTIEQFF
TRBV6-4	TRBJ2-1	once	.	TGTGCCAGCAGTCCGACCCCGGGAGCCAAACGGGGTGAGCAGTTCTTC	CASSPTPGAKRGEQFF
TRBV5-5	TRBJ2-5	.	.	TGTGCCAGCAGCGGGGACTCCATAGTAGAGACCCAGTACTTC	CASSGDSIVETQYF
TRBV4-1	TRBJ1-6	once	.	TGCGCCAGCAGCCAACCGGGGCCTAATTCACCCCTCCACTTT	CASSQPGPNSPLHF
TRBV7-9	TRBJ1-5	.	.	TGTGCCAGCAGCTTAGTGAATCAGCCCCAGCATTTT	CASSLVNQPQHF
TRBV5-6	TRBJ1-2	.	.	TGTGCCAGCAGCTTGGGGGGTAGGAGCTATGGCTACACCTTC	CASSLGGRSYGYTF
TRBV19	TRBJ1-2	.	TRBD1	TGTGCCAGTAGTGCGACAGGGAACTATGGCTACACCTTC	CASSATGNYGYTF
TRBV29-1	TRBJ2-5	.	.	TGCAGCGTTGCCGACTACCAAGAGACCCAGTACTTC	CSVADYQETQYF
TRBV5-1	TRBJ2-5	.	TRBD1	TGCGCCAGCAGTTCGGGACAGTTGCAAGAGACCCAGTACTTC	CASSSGQLQETQYF
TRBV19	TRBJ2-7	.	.	TGTGCCAGTAGTATGAGGAGAACCTACGAGCAGTACTTC	CASSMRRTYEQYF
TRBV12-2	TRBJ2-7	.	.	TGTGCAAGTCGCAGGGGACAGACCTACGAGCAGTACTTC	CASRRGQTYEQYF
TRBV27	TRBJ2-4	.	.	TGTGCCAGCAGTCTGACTAGTCTAGCCAAAAACATTCAGTACTTC	CASSLTSLAKNIQYF
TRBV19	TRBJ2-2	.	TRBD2	TGTGCCAGTGCGGGGGGACGAAACACCGGGGAGCTGTTTTTT	CASAGGRNTGELFF
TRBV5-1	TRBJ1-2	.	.	TGCGCCAACGAGCTGGGACCGATGTATGGCTACACCTTC	CANELGPMYGYTF
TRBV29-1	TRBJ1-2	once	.	TGCAGCGTTGGAGTAAACTATGGCTACACCTTC	CSVGVNYGYTF
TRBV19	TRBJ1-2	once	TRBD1	TGTGCCAGTATCTCCTCCAGGGCAGGGGGCATAGGCGGCTACACCTTC	CASISSRAGGIGGYTF
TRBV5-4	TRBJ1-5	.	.	TGTGCCAGCAGCTTAGGAGGTAGCAATCAGCCCCAGCATTTT	CASSLGGSNQPQHF
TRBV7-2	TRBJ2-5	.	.	TGTGCCAGCAGCTTAGGAGGAGTTGGGGGAAACCAAGAGACCCAGTACTTC	CASSLGGVGGNQETQYF
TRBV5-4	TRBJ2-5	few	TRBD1	TGTGCCAGCAGCTCCGGGACAGGGGTTGAGACCCAGTACTTC	CASSSGTGVETQYF
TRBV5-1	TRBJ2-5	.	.	TGCGCCAGCAGGCGCGGGATGGGTCCTGAGACCCAGTACTTC	CASRRGMGPETQYF
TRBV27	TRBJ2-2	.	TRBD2	TGTGCCAGCAGTTATGGGTCGCGGGGGAGACCCACCGGGGAGCTGTTTTTT	CASSYGSRGRPTGELFF
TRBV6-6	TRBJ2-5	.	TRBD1	TGTGCCAGCAGTGTTCCCGGACAGGTACAAGAGACCCAGTACTTC	CASSVPGQVQETQYF
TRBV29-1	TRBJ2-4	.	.	TGCAGCGTACCTGGGGACGGCTTTAAGCAGAGCAAAAACATTCAGTACTTC	CSVPGDGFKQSKNIQYF
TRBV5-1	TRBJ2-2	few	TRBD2	TGCGCCAGCAGCGACTTGACTAGCGGGACGACCGGGGAGCTGTTTTTT	CASSDLTSGTTGELFF
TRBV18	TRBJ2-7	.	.	TGTGCCAGCTCACACGACAGCGCGTCCTCCTACGAGCAGTACTTC	CASSHDSASSYEQYF
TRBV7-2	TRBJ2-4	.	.	TGTGCCAGCAGCGGGGGGGCTGGCGGGGGCAGGGAGAACATTCAGTACTTC	CASSGGAGGGRENIQYF
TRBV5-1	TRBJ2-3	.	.	TGCGCCAGCAGCCCTGGGGTCCAGGTGCAGTATTTT	CASSPGVQVQYF
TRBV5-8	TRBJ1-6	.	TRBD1	TGTGCCACTAAACGGACAGGGACGGGTTCACCCCTCCACTTT	CATKRTGTGSPLHF
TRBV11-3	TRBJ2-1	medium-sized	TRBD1	TGTGCCAGCAGCTTAGATCCCTCGGGACAGGGTCTAGGGGAGCAGTTCTTC	CASSLDPSGQGLGEQFF
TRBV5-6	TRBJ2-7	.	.	TGTGCCAGCAGCGAGACTACGACCTACGAGCAGTACTTC	CASSETTTYEQYF
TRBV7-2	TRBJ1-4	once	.	TGTGCCAGCAGCTTAGCCGGGACGGATGAAAAACTGTTTTTT	CASSLAGTDEKLFF
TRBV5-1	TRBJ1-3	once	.	TGCGCCAGCAGCTTGGGAGCGCACTCTGGAAACACCATATATTTT	CASSLGAHSGNTIYF
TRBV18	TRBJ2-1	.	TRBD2	TGTGCCAGCTCACCAGGGGCGGGAGTGAGTAATGAGCAGTTCTTC	CASSPGAGVSNEQFF
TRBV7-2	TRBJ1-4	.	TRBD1	TGTGCCAGCAGCTTAGTGGGGACAGTCCCTAATGAAAAACTGTTTTTT	CASSLVGTVPNEKLFF
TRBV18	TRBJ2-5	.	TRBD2	TGTGCCAGCTCACCCCGGACTAGCGGGGGAGGGGAGACCCAGTACTTC	CASSPRTSGGGETQYF
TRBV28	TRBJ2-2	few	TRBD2	TGTGCCAGCAGTTTTCTCGGACTAGCGGGCACCGGGGAGCTGTTTTTT	CASSFLGLAGTGELFF
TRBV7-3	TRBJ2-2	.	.	TGTGCCAGCAGCTTTATCCCGAACACCGGGGAGCTGTTTTTT	CASSFIPNTGELFF
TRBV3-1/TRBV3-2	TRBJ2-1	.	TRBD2	TGTGCCAGCAGCCAAGGATGGGGGGGTCCGGCCAATGAGCAGTTCTTC	CASSQGWGGPANEQFF
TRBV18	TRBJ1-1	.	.	TGTGCCAGCTCACCCACACTGAACACTGAAGCTTTCTTT	CASSPTLNTEAFF
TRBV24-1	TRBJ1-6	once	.	TGTGCCACCAGTGTCGGTTCCTCACATAATTCACCCCTCCACTTT	CATSVGSSHNSPLHF
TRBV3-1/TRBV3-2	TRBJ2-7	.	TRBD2	TGTGCCAGCAGCCAAGATTCCACAAAGAATTCGCCCCAACAAAGGGTAGCGGGGGCCTACGAGCAGTACTTC	CASSQDSTKNSPQQRVAGAYEQYF
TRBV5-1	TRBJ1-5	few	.	TGCGCCAGCAGCCCGTGGGGTGATCAGCCCCAGCATTTT	CASSPWGDQPQHF
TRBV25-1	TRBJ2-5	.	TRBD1	TGTGCCAGCAGTGCGTGGACAGGGATTGAAGAGACCCAGTACTTC	CASSAWTGIEETQYF